This T cell receptor (beta chain) was profiled in a study of cytomegalovirus exposure and HLA in healthy donors. Findings and caveats of the study: TCR beta sequences reportedly predicted the HLA-A and HLA-B alleles of most subjects accurately.

Primers included in the PCR were 60 Vbeta and 13 Jbeta primers. Method: immunoSEQ multiplex PCR; TCRdb's copy keeps in-frame clones and lacks some. The sample carries some 130,000 clones, around 78% recorded once. The germline gives CDR1 MDHEN, CDR2 SYDVKM. The CDR3 totals 17 residues. J was trimmed by 0 bases and V by 0 bases; bases with no gene match: 6. Turning to this clone: Its antigen is not identified.

The source is a woman in her forties or fifties in good health and CMV-seronegative. Specimen: PBMCs. V is TRBV28 and J is TRBJ1-1, with 8 bases fitting TRBD1. The DNA of the CDR3 is TGTGCCAGCAGTTTATGGCGGTGGACAGGGTTGAACACTGAAGCTTTCTTT. This encodes CASSLWRWTGLNTEAFF. The full variable domain, rest sourced from reference TRBV28 and TRBJ1-1, is DVKVTQSSRYLVKRTGEKVFLECVQDMDHENMFWYRQDPGLGLRLIYFSYDVKMKEKGDIPEGYSVSREKKERFSLILESASTNQTSMYLCASSLWRWTGLNTEAFFGQGTRLTVV.